What follows is one T cell receptor (beta chain) and its context. Its antigen is still unknown. Nominally healthy donors provided the samples, though records likely missed some immune exposures. The data are from a study of cytomegalovirus exposure and HLA in healthy donors. The study's findings and limits: An analysis done earlier found most TCR beta V segments productive about 90% or about 30% of the time. Rarity held for most TCR sequences, but there were some public TCRs that occurred in many donors. A link between a missense DCLRE1C variant and TCR beta V- and J-gene trimming emerged from a later analysis.

With 60 Vbeta and 13 Jbeta primers, the PCR was carried out. This table comes from immunoSEQ multiplex PCR, and its TCRdb copy is limited to in-frame clones, with some not included. The data contain around 130,000 clones, around 72% of them singletons. Germline loops: CDR1 SGHNT, CDR2 YENEEA. The V gene lost 6 bases and the J gene lost 0 bases, with 11 bases spanning the gap. The CDR3 consists of 14 residues. The chain recombines TRBV11-3 with TRBJ2-5; perhaps TRBD2 as D (5 bases). Input material: PBMCs. The sequence was collected from a woman in her thirties or forties in good health and CMV-seronegative. The CDR3 nucleotides are TGTGCCAGCAGTAAGCGGACGGACCAAGAGACCCAGTACTTC. Translated, it gives CASSKRTDQETQYF.